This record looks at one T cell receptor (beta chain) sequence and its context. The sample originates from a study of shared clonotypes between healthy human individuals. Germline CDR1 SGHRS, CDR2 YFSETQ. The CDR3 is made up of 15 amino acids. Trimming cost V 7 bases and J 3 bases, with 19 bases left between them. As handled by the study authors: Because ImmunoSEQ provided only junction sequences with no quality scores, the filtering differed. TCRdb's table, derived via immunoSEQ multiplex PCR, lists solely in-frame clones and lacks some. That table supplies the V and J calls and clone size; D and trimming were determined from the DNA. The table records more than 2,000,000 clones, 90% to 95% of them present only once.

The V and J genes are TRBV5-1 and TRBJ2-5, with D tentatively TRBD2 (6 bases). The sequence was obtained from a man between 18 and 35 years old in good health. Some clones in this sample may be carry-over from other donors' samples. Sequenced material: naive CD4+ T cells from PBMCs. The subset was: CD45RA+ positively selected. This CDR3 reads CASPTSLAHKETQYF. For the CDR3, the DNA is TGCGCCAGCCCAACTTCCCTAGCGCATAAAGAGACCCAGTACTTC.